These 31 T cell receptor beta chains originate from one sample sequenced in a study of blood T cells in healthy people across ages. The use of a sample-barcoded 5' primer and a J-beta primer mix characterized a second PCR of roughly 6 to 11 cycles. TCRdb recomputed calls from the 5' RACE reads with MiXCR, one row per CDR3 protein. The sample has about 1.1 million distinct CDR3 sequences; roughly two fifths are singletons. Sequences were obtained from blood. The receptors here all came from a man between 18 and 29 years old in good health.

The chain combines TRBV7-8 with TRBJ2-3; D gene unclear. V lost 1 base, J lost 1 base, and 12 bases lay in between. CDR1 is SGHVS, CDR2 FQNEAQ, per germline. CDR3 length: 16 amino acids. The CDR3 sequence: CASSLGLATRTDTQYF. For the CDR3, the DNA is TGTGCCAGCAGCTTAGGTCTTGCGACCCGCACAGATACGCAGTATTTT.

V is TRBV20-1 and J is TRBJ1-1, with TRBD1 matching over 7 bases. This CDR3 region has 14 residues. The germline V gene has CDR1 DFQATT and CDR2 SNEGSKA (reference sequence). Trimming took 3 bases from V and 3 from J; bases not matched to a gene: 7. CDR3 sequence: CSASYDREHTEAFF. The CDR3 nucleotides are TGCAGTGCTAGTTATGACAGGGAGCACACTGAAGCTTTCTTT.

The chain recombines TRBV6-5 with TRBJ2-7; D is possibly TRBD2 (5 bases). Germline lookup yields CDR1 MNHEY and CDR2 SVGAGI. This CDR3 comprises 16 residues. V shed 0 bases and J shed 7 bases, with 19 bases lying between them. DNA for the CDR3: TGTGCCAGCAGTTACTCGAAAAGCGGTTTGGGGAATGAGCAGTACTTC. Residues: CASSYSKSGLGNEQYF.

This clonotype has just a few counts. This sequence joins TRBV3-1 and TRBJ1-2; 10 bases fit TRBD1. This CDR3 is 15 amino acids long. Germline CDR1 and CDR2: LGHDT and YNNKEL (reference sequence). With V trimmed by 1 base and J by 7 bases, 6 bases remained unmatched. The CDR3 spells CASSQGATGGPGYTF. The CDR3 nucleotides read TGTGCCAGCAGCCAAGGGGCGACAGGGGGCCCTGGCTACACCTTC.

In its sample, this clonotype was seen a few times. This sequence joins TRBV29-1 and TRBJ1-1; D is undetermined. V gave up 4 bases and J gave up 3 bases, with 6 bases separating them. Germline V gene lookup returns CDR1 SQVTM and CDR2 ANQGSEA. The CDR3 runs to 11 residues. The CDR3 loop reads CSVGFDTEAFF. The DNA for the CDR3 is TGCAGCGTTGGCTTCGACACTGAAGCTTTCTTT.

The sample holds a few counts of this clonotype. The chain is built from TRBV7-6 and TRBJ2-4, with D uncertain. The J call is uncertain, as TRBJ2-7 better fits the DNA end. The length of the CDR3 is 18 residues. Germline CDR1 is SGHVS and CDR2 is FNYEAQ. CDR3 DNA: TGTGCCAGCAGCTTAGAACCCCGCCATCCCACTAAAGCCTACGAGCAGTACTTC. Its protein is CASSLEPRHPTKAYEQYF.

This clonotype was counted between two and nine times. The chain employs TRBV4-1 and TRBJ2-1, with 8 bases aligning to TRBD2. Per germline, CDR1 MGHRA and CDR2 YSYEKL. V lost 5 bases, J lost 8 bases, and 17 bases stayed unmatched. The CDR3 is 17 residues long. CDR3 loop: CASSKGKSGGGHDEQFF. DNA of the CDR3: TGCGCCAGCAGCAAAGGAAAGAGCGGGGGAGGTCACGATGAGCAGTTCTTC.

Ten or more counts support this clonotype. This chain links TRBV12-3 or TRBV12-4 with TRBJ2-3, with 8 bases matching TRBD2. The CDR3 is 13 residues long. The J segment lost 0 bases and the V segment lost 8 bases, leaving 1 base of the junction unmatched. The CDR3 nucleotides read TGTGCCAGCGTAGCGGGGAGCACAGATACGCAGTATTTT. Translating it yields CASVAGSTDTQYF.

In this sample, this clonotype turned up a few times. The CDR3 region is CASSQQLASKETQYF. As DNA, the CDR3 is TGTGCCAGCAGCCAGCAACTAGCGAGTAAAGAGACCCAGTACTTC. J is TRBJ2-5 and V is TRBV3-1, with 7 bases matching TRBD2. Germline V gives CDR1 LGHDT, CDR2 YNNKEL (reference sequence). There are 15 residues in the CDR3. With V trimmed by 3 bases and J by 3 bases, 7 bases remained unmatched.

This chain uses TRBV30 with TRBJ1-2; D possibly corresponds to TRBD1 (5 bases). V lost 5 bases to trimming and J lost 4 bases, with 20 bases between them. The CDR3 covers 15 residues. Germline assignment: CDR1 GTSNPN and CDR2 SVGIG (reference sequence). The CDR3 is CAWDIREAATYGYTF. CDR3 sequence (DNA): TGTGCCTGGGATATCAGGGAGGCCGCTACCTATGGCTACACCTTC.

This sequence joins TRBV21-1 and TRBJ1-2; no DNA check was done on the table's D call, TRBD1. TRBV21-1 is marked as a pseudogene. The CDR3 runs 12 residues. CDR3 nucleotides: TGTGCCAGCAGCGCGAGGGGTTACGGCTACACCTTC. Translated, it gives CASSARGYGYTF.

Regarding this clonotype: This may stem from a read error, because a much larger clone lies one nucleotide away. This rearrangement joins TRBV20-1 to TRBJ2-7; D perhaps matches TRBD2 (5 bases). The CDR3 is 12 amino acids. Germline lookup yields CDR1 DFQATT and CDR2 SNEGSKA (reference sequence). Trimming left V 3 bases short and J 0 bases short, with 6 bases between. In nucleotides, the CDR3 is TGCAGTGCTAGCGGGGACTCCTACGAGCAGTACTTC. Encoded protein: CSASGDSYEQYF.

This chain links TRBV6-6 with TRBJ2-1; no clear D. The CDR3 contains 15 residues. Between the trimmed V and J ends, which lost 0 bases and 3 bases, there was a span of 9 bases. Looked up from germline, CDR1 is MNHNY and CDR2 is SVGAGI (reference sequence). CDR3 coding DNA: TGTGCCAGCAGTTACTCGAGGCCTCGCTACAATGAGCAGTTCTTC. Its translation is CASSYSRPRYNEQFF.

CDR3 loop: CASLGFNEAFF. The CDR3, as DNA: TGTGCCAGCCTAGGGTTTAATGAAGCTTTCTTT. The chain is built from TRBV6-2 or TRBV6-3 and TRBJ1-1; no clear D. This CDR3 is built from 11 residues. Germline values: CDR1 MNHEY, CDR2 SVGEGT. V was pared by 8 bases and J by 7 bases, with 11 bases between.

V is TRBV7-2 and J is TRBJ1-6, with a possible D match to TRBD1 (5 bases). Trimming cost V 1 base and J 9 bases, with 10 bases left between them. The CDR3 is 14 amino acids. From germline, CDR1 is SGHTA and CDR2 FQGNSA. As DNA, the CDR3 is TGTGCCAGCAGCTTAGGGGGCAGGGCTTCACCCCTCCACTTT. It yields the protein CASSLGGRASPLHF.

V and J are TRBV7-2 and TRBJ2-7; 11 bases line up with TRBD1. The CDR3 consists of 15 residues. With 8 bases clipped from V and 4 bases from J, the junction kept 10 bases outside the gene matches. CDR1 is SGHTA, CDR2 FQGNSA, per germline. The CDR3 coding sequence is TGTGCCAGCTCAGCGGACAGGGGGCTCAGGTACGAGCAGTACTTC. Its protein is CASSADRGLRYEQYF.

The chain has TRBV7-9 and TRBJ1-4, with no clear D. Looked up from germline, CDR1 is SEHNR and CDR2 is FQNEAQ (reference sequence). The CDR3 length is 15 residues. Trimming cost V 5 bases and J 8 bases, with 18 bases left between them. The CDR3 protein is CASSQTEEAVEKLFF. The CDR3 bases are TGTGCCAGCAGCCAGACTGAGGAGGCGGTCGAAAAACTGTTTTTT.

The V and J genes are TRBV15 and TRBJ1-2; weak D call: TRBD1 (5 bases). The CDR3 totals 16 residues. Germline loops: CDR1 LNHNV, CDR2 YYDKDF (reference sequence). Between the trimmed V and J ends, which lost 0 bases and 4 bases, there was a span of 15 bases. CDR3 nucleotides: TGTGCCACCAGCAGAGATGGGGCCGTCAGAGGCTATGGCTACACCTTC. Its translation: CATSRDGAVRGYGYTF.

There are a few counts of this clonotype. The chain links TRBV5-5 to TRBJ1-6; D is perhaps TRBD1 (5 bases). The CDR3 sequence is 16 residues long. V was cut by 2 bases and J by 6 bases, with 15 bases left in between. Germline CDR1 reads SGHKS; CDR2 reads YYEKEE (reference sequence). CDR3 sequence: CASSFTGTAINSPLHF. CDR3 DNA: TGTGCCAGCAGCTTTACCGGGACCGCTATTAATTCACCCCTCCACTTT.

This clonotype was recorded a few times. The rearrangement links TRBV19 to TRBJ2-1, with 7 positions matching TRBD1. Germline V lookup: CDR1 LNHDA, CDR2 SQIVND (reference sequence). This CDR3 contains 14 residues. J lost 8 bases, V lost 4 bases, and 8 bases had no gene match. The CDR3 DNA sequence: TGTGCCAGTAGTAGGGGACAGAGAAGAGATGAGCAGTTCTTC. This gives the protein CASSRGQRRDEQFF.

This clonotype was detected ten times or more. The CDR3: CASSGQGDSGYEQYF. Written as DNA, the CDR3 is TGTGCCAGCAGCGGTCAGGGTGATAGTGGCTACGAGCAGTACTTC. V is TRBV9 and J is TRBJ2-7; D possibly corresponds to TRBD1 (5 bases). V dropped 3 bases and J dropped 3 bases, with 16 bases sitting between them. The CDR3 extends over 15 amino acids. Germline V lookup: CDR1 SGDLS, CDR2 YYNGEE.

The sample holds a few counts of this clonotype. The V gene is TRBV4-3, the J gene TRBJ2-7; D gene uncertain. The CDR3 has 14 residues. Germline CDR1 LGHNA, CDR2 YSLEER. V lost 0 bases to trimming and J lost 6 bases, with 12 bases between them. This CDR3 is CASSQEAVLGEQYF. The CDR3 DNA sequence: TGCGCCAGCAGCCAAGAGGCGGTCCTAGGCGAGCAGTACTTC.

Many counts were recorded for this clonotype. The V gene is TRBV27, the J gene TRBJ1-5; 8 bases fit TRBD1. Germline CDR1 MNHEY, CDR2 SMNVEV (reference sequence). V was pared by 4 bases and J by 8 bases, with 4 bases of the junction left unmatched. This CDR3 comprises 13 residues. The CDR3 protein is CASSSTGAKPQHF. DNA for the CDR3: TGTGCCAGCAGTTCGACAGGGGCAAAGCCCCAGCATTTT.

This clonotype has only a few counts. V gene TRBV7-9 combines with J gene TRBJ1-1, with D perhaps TRBD1 (5 bases). Trimming pared 3 bases from V and 4 bases from J, leaving 15 bases between. This CDR3 has 15 amino acids. In germline, CDR1 is SEHNR, CDR2 FQNEAQ (reference sequence). CDR3 nucleotide sequence: TGTGCCAGCAGCTTGGTAACTGGGGCCGGCACTGAAGCTTTCTTT. It is translated as CASSLVTGAGTEAFF. Looking up the rest from reference TRBV7-9 and TRBJ1-1 gives the full variable domain: DTGVSQNPRHKITKRGQNVTFRCDPISEHNRLYWYRQTLGQGPEFLTYFQNEAQLEKSRLLSDRFSAERPKGSFSTLEIQRTEQGDSAMYLCASSLVTGAGTEAFFGQGTRLTVV.

The chain links TRBV5-1 to TRBJ1-4; D ambiguous. V lost 3 bases, J lost 8 bases, and 23 bases lay in between. CDR3 size: 17 residues. Germline V lookup: CDR1 SGHRS, CDR2 YFSETQ. In DNA form, the CDR3 reads TGCGCCAGCAGCTCCGTCGGAATATCGACAAGTCCCGAAAAACTGTTTTTT. Its translation: CASSSVGISTSPEKLFF.

This clonotype was detected ten times or more. The gene calls are TRBV4-3 and TRBJ2-1; D gene unclear. The CDR3 length is 12 residues. Germline CDR1 reads LGHNA; CDR2 reads YSLEER. V lost 1 base, J lost 7 bases, and 5 bases lay in between. CDR3 in amino acids: CASSQGANEQFF. The CDR3 nucleotides are TGCGCCAGCAGCCAAGGAGCAAATGAGCAGTTCTTC.

A word on this clonotype: One base away lies a much larger clone, so this may be a sequencing read error. The chain carries TRBV9 and TRBJ2-3; TRBD1 might be the D (5 bases). V was clipped by 0 bases and J by 2 bases, with 10 bases between them. The CDR3 has 15 residues. CDR1 is SGDLS and CDR2 is YYNGEE in the germline V gene. CDR3 bases: TGTGCCAGCAGCGTAGTTGACAGAAACACAGATACGCAGTATTTT. Translation: CASSVVDRNTDTQYF.

The chain carries TRBV4-1 and TRBJ2-2; D may correspond to TRBD1 or TRBD2 (6 bases each). The germline gives CDR1 MGHRA, CDR2 YSYEKL. This CDR3 is built from 16 residues. The V end was cut by 0 bases, the J end by 4 bases, with 12 bases between. CDR3 in amino acids: CASSQDGGGITGELFF. The CDR3 nucleotides read TGCGCCAGCAGCCAAGATGGAGGGGGGATCACCGGGGAGCTGTTTTTT.

V usage is TRBV20-1 and J usage is TRBJ2-5, with a tentative D call TRBD1 (6 bases). The V end lost 6 bases, the J end lost 5 bases, and 13 bases lay between the germline ends. Looked up from germline, CDR1 is DFQATT and CDR2 is SNEGSKA (reference sequence). The CDR3 length is 12 residues. CDR3 sequence reads: CSATRQGETQYF. CDR3 bases: TGCAGTGCCACCCGCCAGGGGGAGACCCAGTACTTC.

CDR3 nucleotides: TGTGCCAGCAGCCCCGGGACTAGCGGGAGAGGGGCCTACGAGCAGTACTTC. Encoded protein: CASSPGTSGRGAYEQYF. The chain has TRBV12-3 or TRBV12-4 and TRBJ2-7; 14 bases line up with TRBD2. CDR3 length: 17 residues. With 6 bases clipped from V and 2 bases from J, the junction kept 9 bases outside the gene matches.

The genes are TRBV9 and TRBJ2-2, with D possibly being TRBD2 (5 bases). The CDR3 totals 12 residues. CDR1 and CDR2 from the germline V gene are SGDLS and YYNGEE. With 4 bases removed from V and 6 bases from J, the gap between germline ends came to 7 bases. CDR3 nucleotide sequence: TGTGCCAGCAGCCCAGCGGCCGGGGAGCTGTTTTTT. This translates into CASSPAAGELFF.